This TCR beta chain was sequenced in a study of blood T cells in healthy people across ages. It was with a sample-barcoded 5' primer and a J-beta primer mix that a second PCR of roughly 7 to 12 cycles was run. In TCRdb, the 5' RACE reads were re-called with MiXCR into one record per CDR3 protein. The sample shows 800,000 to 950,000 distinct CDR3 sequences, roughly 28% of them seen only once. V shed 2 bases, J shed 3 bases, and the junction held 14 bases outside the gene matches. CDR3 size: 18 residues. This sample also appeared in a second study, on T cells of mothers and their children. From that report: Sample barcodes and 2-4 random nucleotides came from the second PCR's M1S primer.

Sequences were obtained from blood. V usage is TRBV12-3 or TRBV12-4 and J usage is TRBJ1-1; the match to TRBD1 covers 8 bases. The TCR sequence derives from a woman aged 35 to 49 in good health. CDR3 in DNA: TGTGCCAGCAGTTTAAGGAACAGGGGGATAGTCGGCGACACTGAAGCTTTCTTT. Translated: CASSLRNRGIVGDTEAFF.